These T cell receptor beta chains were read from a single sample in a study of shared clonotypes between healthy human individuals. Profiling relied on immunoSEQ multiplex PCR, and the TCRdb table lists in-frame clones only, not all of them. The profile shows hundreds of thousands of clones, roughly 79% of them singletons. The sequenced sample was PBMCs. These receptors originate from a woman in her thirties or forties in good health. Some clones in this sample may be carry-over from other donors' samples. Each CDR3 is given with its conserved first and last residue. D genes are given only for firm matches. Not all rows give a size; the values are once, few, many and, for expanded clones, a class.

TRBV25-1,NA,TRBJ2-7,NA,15,CASSDEGRTTYEQYF,TGTGCCAGCAGTGATGAGGGGCGCACCACCTACGAGCAGTACTTC
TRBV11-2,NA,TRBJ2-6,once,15,CASSWDFSGANVLTF,TGTGCCAGCAGCTGGGATTTTTCTGGGGCCAACGTCCTGACTTTC
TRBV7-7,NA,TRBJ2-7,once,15,CASSLASGYLYEQYF,TGTGCTAGCAGCTTAGCTTCGGGTTACCTCTACGAGCAGTACTTC
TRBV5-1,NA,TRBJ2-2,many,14,CASSLVGNTGELFF,TGCGCCAGCAGCTTGGTAGGAAACACCGGGGAGCTGTTTTTT
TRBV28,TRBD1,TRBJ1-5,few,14,CASNTGQPYQPQHF,TGTGCCAGCAACACGGGACAGCCATATCAGCCCCAGCATTTT
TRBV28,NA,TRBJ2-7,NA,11,CASREGYEQYF,TGTGCCAGCAGGGAGGGCTACGAGCAGTACTTC
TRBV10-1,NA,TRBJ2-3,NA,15,CASSETSESTDTQYF,TGCGCCAGCAGTGAGACAAGCGAATCCACAGATACGCAGTATTTT
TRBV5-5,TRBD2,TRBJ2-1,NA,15,CASSLIAGGRDEQFF,TGTGCCAGCAGCTTGATAGCGGGAGGTAGGGATGAGCAGTTCTTC
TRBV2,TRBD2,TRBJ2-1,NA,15,CASSTYLAGVNEQFF,TGTGCCAGCAGCACTTACCTAGCGGGAGTAAATGAGCAGTTCTTC
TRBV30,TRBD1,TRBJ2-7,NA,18,CAWSPRAGQGASWYEQYF,TGTGCCTGGAGTCCCCGGGCGGGACAGGGGGCATCATGGTACGAGCAGTACTTC
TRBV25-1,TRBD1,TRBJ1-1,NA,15,CASLGDRGRDTEAFF,TGTGCCAGCTTGGGGGACAGGGGCCGGGACACTGAAGCTTTCTTT
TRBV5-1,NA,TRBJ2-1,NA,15,CASSPGQTTYNEQFF,TGCGCCAGCAGCCCTGGACAGACGACCTACAATGAGCAGTTCTTC
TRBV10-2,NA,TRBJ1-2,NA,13,CASSGGGHYGYTF,TGCGCCAGCAGTGGGGGAGGTCACTATGGCTACACCTTC
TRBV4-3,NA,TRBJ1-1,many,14,CASSPQGSTTEAFF,TGCGCCAGCAGCCCCCAGGGTAGTACCACTGAAGCTTTCTTT
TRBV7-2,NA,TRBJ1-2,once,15,CASSPSRQASYAYTF,TGTGCCAGCAGCCCGAGCCGACAGGCCTCCTATGCCTACACCTTC
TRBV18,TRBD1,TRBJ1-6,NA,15,CASSPWTGDDSPLHF,TGTGCCAGCTCACCATGGACAGGGGACGATTCACCCCTCCACTTT
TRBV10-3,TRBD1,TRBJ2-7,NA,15,CAISRQGAVDHEQYF,TGTGCCATCAGCCGACAGGGGGCCGTTGACCACGAGCAGTACTTC
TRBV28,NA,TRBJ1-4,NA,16,CASSLRLGGSNEKLFF,TGTGCCAGCAGTTTAAGGCTAGGGGGGTCTAATGAAAAACTGTTTTTT
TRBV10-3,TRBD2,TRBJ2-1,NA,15,CAISEWLAGGNEQFF,TGTGCCATCAGTGAGTGGCTAGCGGGAGGCAATGAGCAGTTCTTC
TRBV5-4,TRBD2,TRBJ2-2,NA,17,CASSPRSGLAATGELFF,TGTGCCAGCAGCCCTAGGAGCGGACTAGCGGCAACCGGGGAGCTGTTTTTT